This T cell receptor beta chain appears in the sequencing data of a study of shared T cell receptors in the human thymus. Some clones are missing from TCRdb's copy, which holds only in-frame ones; the method was immunoSEQ multiplex PCR. The table shows over 450,000 clones, with around 78% occurring only once. V lost 0 bases and J 5 bases, leaving 10 bases between the germline ends. The CDR3 has 14 residues. Germline-derived CDR1 and CDR2 are SGHRS and YFSETQ. The sample was also linked to a second study, of human thymus T cells. As reported in that work: Donation was from healthy Finnish infants who were having corrective surgery that addressed congenital heart defects. It was from resections taken during corrective heart surgery that the thymus tissue came. V and J genes seemed to be used with bias in thymic and blood repertoires. Related reports documented highly overlapping thymic repertoires among unrelated individuals.

This sequence joins TRBV5-1 and TRBJ2-3; tentatively, D is TRBD2 (5 bases). This receptor was obtained from a boy under two years old with a congenital heart defect. The sequencing sample was made of thymocytes. CDR3 coding DNA: TGCGCCAGCAGCTTGGCGGGAAAGGAAGATACGCAGTATTTT. It is translated as CASSLAGKEDTQYF.